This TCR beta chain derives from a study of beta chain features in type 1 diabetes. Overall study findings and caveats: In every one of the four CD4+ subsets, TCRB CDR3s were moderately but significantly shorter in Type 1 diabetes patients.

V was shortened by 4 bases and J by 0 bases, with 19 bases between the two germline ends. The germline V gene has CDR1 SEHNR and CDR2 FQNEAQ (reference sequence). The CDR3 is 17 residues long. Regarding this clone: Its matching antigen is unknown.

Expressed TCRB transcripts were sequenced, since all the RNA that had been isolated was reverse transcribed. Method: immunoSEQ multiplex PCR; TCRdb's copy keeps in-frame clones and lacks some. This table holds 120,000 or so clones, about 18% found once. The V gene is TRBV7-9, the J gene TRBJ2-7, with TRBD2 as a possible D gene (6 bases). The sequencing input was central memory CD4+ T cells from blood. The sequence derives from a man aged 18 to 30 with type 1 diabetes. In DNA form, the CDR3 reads TGTGCCAGCAGCTCCCGCGCGGGGAACGCAAACTCCTACGAGCAGTACTTC. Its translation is CASSSRAGNANSYEQYF.